The clone carrying this T cell receptor (beta chain) was observed once. V lost 4 bases and J 0 bases, leaving 9 bases between the germline ends. Germline CDR1 is SQVTM and CDR2 is ANQGSEA. There are 14 residues in the CDR3. This entry is derived from a study of blood T cell repertoires in COVID-19. Profiled with immunoSEQ multiplex PCR; TCRdb holds only in-frame clones, not every one. The sample has some 260,000 clones; around 80% are singletons. The TCR originated in a man aged 30-40 years with acute COVID-19. The chain couples TRBV29-1 to TRBJ2-2; the D is unclear. Sequenced sample: PBMCs or T cells enriched from blood (not recorded which). The CDR3 DNA follows: TGCAGCGTTGCTCCGTTCGCGAACACCGGGGAGCTGTTTTTT. This gives the protein CSVAPFANTGELFF.